Here is one T cell receptor beta chain with its context. The junction departs from the called germline gene at one end, perhaps through a read error. The CDR3 consists of 15 residues. CDR1 is SSHAT, CDR2 FNYEAQ, per germline (reference sequence). The data derive from a study of blood T cell repertoires in COVID-19. Study-level background: COVID-19 samples from acute and convalescent phases originated in the United States, Italy and Spain. Sample material is recorded as cDNA or gDNA derived from T cells, B-cell-depleted T cells, or PBMCs.

In the original processing: By means of reference gene primer amplification, nucleated cell counts were estimated. Libraries were prepared by immunoSEQ multiplex PCR; TCRdb keeps only in-frame clonotypes and omits some of them. V and J calls and clone size follow that table, whereas D and trimming were derived from the DNA. The profile covers some 220,000 clones, with 85% appearing a single time and more than 2% taken by the ten largest. Seattle patient enrollment occurred during active infection, with longitudinal follow-up thereafter. The chain joins TRBV7-7 to TRBJ2-1; 8 bases line up with TRBD1. The receptor's source is a woman between 65 and 79 years old with COVID-19, enrolled during active disease. Sequencing was carried out using peripheral blood. CDR3 sequence: CASSLDRGYHNEQFF. CDR3 in DNA: TGTGCTAGCAGCTTAGACAGGGGTTACCACAATGAGCAGTTCTTC.